These 19 T cell receptor beta chains came from one sample sequenced in a study of T cell changes during pregnancy in multiple sclerosis. Libraries were prepared by immunoSEQ multiplex PCR; TCRdb keeps only in-frame clonotypes and omits some of them. The sample yields 35,000 to 45,000 clones, 70% to 90% seen once. The material was CD4+ T cells from peripheral blood mononuclear cells, obtained after pregnancy. These receptors originate from a female donor with multiple sclerosis, enrolled in a pregnancy study.

V usage is TRBV18 and J usage is TRBJ1-3, with 8 bases lining up with TRBD1. The V and J ends lost 5 bases and 0 bases, in that order; junction bases with no gene match: 6. Germline values: CDR1 KGHSH, CDR2 LQKENI. The CDR3 spans 16 residues. The CDR3 here is CASSWGQVTSGNTIYF. CDR3 nucleotide sequence: TGTGCCAGCTCATGGGGACAGGTGACCTCTGGAAACACCATATATTTT. The variable domain in full, completed from reference TRBV18 and TRBJ1-3, reads NAGVMQNPRHLVRRRGQEARLRCSPMKGHSHVYWYRQLPEEGLKFMVYLQKENIIDESGMPKERFSAEFPKEGPSILRIQQVVRGDSAAYFCASSWGQVTSGNTIYFGEGSWLTVV.

This chain uses TRBV7-8 with TRBJ2-7, with 7 bases aligning to TRBD2. From germline, CDR1 is SGHVS and CDR2 FQNEAQ. The V gene end was trimmed by 1 base and the J gene end by 6 bases; junction bases not matched to a gene: 3. The CDR3 is 13 residues long. The CDR3 sequence: CASSLVGGFEQYF. The CDR3 region has the DNA TGTGCCAGCAGCTTAGTGGGAGGGTTCGAGCAGTACTTC.

V gene TRBV2 combines with J gene TRBJ2-4, with D possibly being TRBD2 (6 bases). Trimming took off 8 bases at V and 0 bases at J, with 8 bases between the two ends. The CDR3 spans 13 residues. Per germline, CDR1 SNHLY and CDR2 FYNNEI. The CDR3 DNA is TGTGCCAGCGAGGGAGGAGCCAAAAACATTCAGTACTTC. It is translated as CASEGGAKNIQYF.

The genes are TRBV5-1 and TRBJ1-1; no firm D call. The CDR3 spans 15 residues. The germline V gene has CDR1 SGHRS and CDR2 YFSETQ. V was shortened by 0 bases and J by 4 bases, with 13 bases between the two germline ends. The CDR3 coding sequence is TGCGCCAGCAGCTTGGATCCGTTCCGGGGCACTGAAGCTTTCTTT. Amino acids: CASSLDPFRGTEAFF.

The chain has TRBV7-3 and TRBJ2-1; 8 bases match TRBD1. The CDR3 length is 15 residues. The V gene's germline CDR1 is SGHTA and CDR2 FQGTGA. V lost 5 bases, J lost 9 bases, and 12 bases stayed unmatched. The CDR3 DNA reads as TGTGCCAGCAGCCCAGGACAGGGTACGTTACGTGAGCAGTTCTTC. Its protein product is CASSPGQGTLREQFF.

V usage is TRBV7-9 and J usage is TRBJ1-2, with D unresolved. The CDR3 runs 14 residues. V shed 1 base and J shed 8 bases, with 14 bases lying between them. Germline V gives CDR1 SEHNR, CDR2 FQNEAQ (reference sequence). The CDR3 loop reads CASSLGSTSWGYTF. The CDR3 nucleotides are TGTGCCAGCAGCTTAGGCTCTACCTCCTGGGGCTACACCTTC.

V gene TRBV19 combines with J gene TRBJ1-1; the D gene is possibly TRBD1 (5 bases). CDR1 and CDR2 (germline): LNHDA, SQIVND (reference sequence). V dropped 4 bases and J dropped 4 bases, with 13 bases sitting between them. This CDR3 has 14 residues. The CDR3 nucleotides are TGTGCCAGTAGTACCTGGGGGGGAGTCACTGAAGCTTTCTTT. Translation gives CASSTWGGVTEAFF.

The chain carries TRBV5-4 and TRBJ1-1, with TRBD1 matching 11 bases. The CDR3 length is 15 residues. From germline, CDR1 is SGHNT and CDR2 YYREEE (reference sequence). V lost 0 bases to trimming and J lost 6 bases; unmatched junction nucleotides: 4. CDR3 sequence reads: CASSLGGQGAPEAFF. CDR3 nucleotides: TGTGCCAGCAGCTTGGGCGGACAGGGGGCACCTGAAGCTTTCTTT.

The chain joins TRBV15 to TRBJ2-2; D call uncertain. Trimming took 1 base from V and 1 from J, leaving 7 bases between them. Germline V lookup: CDR1 LNHNV, CDR2 YYDKDF (reference sequence). The CDR3 totals 15 residues. CDR3 residues: CATSRGGQNTGELFF. Here the CDR3 DNA reads TGTGCCACCAGCAGAGGTGGGCAGAACACCGGGGAGCTGTTTTTT. Full variable domain (remainder filled in from reference TRBV15 and TRBJ2-2): DAMVIQNPRYQVTQFGKPVTLSCSQTLNHNVMYWYQQKSSQAPKLLFHYYDKDFNNEADTPDNFQSRRPNTSFCFLDIRSPGLGDTAMYLCATSRGGQNTGELFFGEGSRLTVL.

This chain links TRBV9 with TRBJ1-2; D unresolved. CDR3 length: 14 amino acids. Trimming took 3 bases from V and 2 from J, leaving 11 bases between them. Germline-derived CDR1 and CDR2 are SGDLS and YYNGEE. The CDR3 DNA follows: TGTGCCAGCAGCGCCTCAACAGCAAACTATGGCTACACCTTC. The encoded protein is CASSASTANYGYTF.

V gene TRBV27 combines with J gene TRBJ2-7; 8 bases line up with TRBD1. J gave up 2 bases and V 0 bases, and 9 bases lay outside the gene matches. CDR3 length: 17 amino acids. Per the germline V gene, CDR1 is MNHEY and CDR2 is SMNVEV (reference sequence). CDR3 residues: CASSLSSGRGPTYEQYF. CDR3 coding DNA: TGTGCCAGCAGTTTATCCTCCGGCAGGGGGCCGACCTACGAGCAGTACTTC.

This chain uses TRBV2 with TRBJ2-5; TRBD2 matches at 13 bases. CDR1 is SNHLY, CDR2 FYNNEI, per germline. The CDR3 length is 15 residues. Unmatched junction bases numbered 2, after V lost 4 bases and J lost 3 bases. The CDR3 DNA reads TGTGCCAGCAGTGTAGGACTAGCGGGGGAAGAGACCCAGTACTTC. Translating it yields CASSVGLAGEETQYF.

V is TRBV5-1 and J is TRBJ2-7; 7 bases are a match to TRBD1. Germline V gene lookup returns CDR1 SGHRS and CDR2 YFSETQ. The CDR3 loop spans 15 amino acids. Trimming took 4 bases from V and 0 from J; bases not matched to a gene: 7. CDR3 loop: CASSPLQGSSYEQYF. For the CDR3, the DNA is TGCGCCAGCAGCCCCTTACAGGGGAGCTCCTACGAGCAGTACTTC.

The chain has TRBV7-9 and TRBJ2-3; tentative D call: TRBD1 (5 bases). V dropped 8 bases and J dropped 2 bases, with 17 bases sitting between them. The length of the CDR3 is 15 residues. CDR1 is SEHNR and CDR2 is FQNEAQ in the germline V gene (reference sequence). The CDR3 here is CASGKQRQHTDTQYF. CDR3 bases: TGTGCCAGCGGGAAACAGCGACAGCACACAGATACGCAGTATTTT.

The V gene is TRBV7-2, the J gene TRBJ1-1, with TRBD1 matching 7 bases. The trim removed 5 bases at V and 4 bases at J, leaving 10 bases unmatched. The CDR3 length is 15 residues. Germline-derived CDR1 and CDR2 are SGHTA and FQGNSA. CDR3 sequence (DNA): TGTGCCAGCAGCCCCTCGGCAGGGGGAGTCACTGAAGCTTTCTTT. This translates into CASSPSAGGVTEAFF.

A single count supports this clone. The junction and the germline gene differ at one end; a read error may be behind it. V and J are TRBV6-6 and TRBJ1-1; D may be TRBD1 (6 bases). CDR3 length equals 14 residues. Germline CDR1 MNHNY, CDR2 SVGAGI (reference sequence). CDR3 amino acids: CASSYSWGLTEAFF. CDR3 in DNA: TGTGCCAGCAGCTACTCATGGGGGCTTACTGAAGCTTTCTTT.

The genes are TRBV19 and TRBJ1-2, with 8 positions matching TRBD1. Germline-derived CDR1 and CDR2 are LNHDA and SQIVND (reference sequence). There are 13 residues in the CDR3. J gave up 1 base and V 7 bases, and 2 bases lay outside the gene matches. CDR3 sequence reads: CASTTGGNYGYTF. CDR3 in DNA: TGTGCCAGTACCACAGGGGGTAACTATGGCTACACCTTC.

V usage is TRBV6-5 and J usage is TRBJ1-2; perhaps TRBD1 as D (5 bases). The germline V and J ends were trimmed by 5 bases and 4 bases, with 17 bases remaining between them. Germline V gene sequence: CDR1 MNHEY, CDR2 SVGAGI. There are 15 residues in the CDR3. CDR3 in DNA: TGTGCCAGCAGTCACGCCCGAGGACAAGCCTATGGCTACACCTTC. Amino acids: CASSHARGQAYGYTF.

The chain joins TRBV30 to TRBJ2-7; 9 positions match TRBD1. V was clipped by 3 bases and J by 1 base; unmatched bases: 7. The CDR3 has 15 residues. Germline assignment: CDR1 GTSNPN and CDR2 SVGIG (reference sequence). CDR3 in DNA: TGTGCCTGGAGGGTCGGGACAGGGCCTTCCTACGAGCAGTACTTC. Protein product: CAWRVGTGPSYEQYF.